Detailed here is one T cell receptor beta chain. As yet, its antigen is unknown. This specimen belongs to a study of blood T cells in healthy people across ages. General study points: Calculation of diversity from one million T cells yielded estimates considered to be underestimates.

For the second PCR, which ran for roughly 6 to 12 cycles, a sample-barcoded 5' primer and a J-beta primer mix were used. TCRdb ran MiXCR on the 5' RACE reads and lists one entry per CDR3 protein. This table has roughly 1.5 million distinct CDR3 sequences, 35% to 45% appearing once. Donors were systemically healthy Caucasian individuals from Russia aged roughly 6 to 95 years. Isolation of PBMCs gave at least 7 million cells per sample. Sequencing was done on a sample of blood. This clonotype was obtained from a woman aged 18-30 years in good health.

The CDR3 here is CASSLRYGYEQYF. As DNA, the CDR3 is TGTGCCAGCAGCTTAAGGTACGGCTACGAGCAGTACTTC. This chain joins TRBV7-2 and TRBJ2-7; D remains ambiguous. Germline-derived CDR1 and CDR2 are SGHTA and FQGNSA. The ends were cut back, 2 bases at V and 3 bases at J, with 8 bases in the middle. The CDR3 loop spans 13 amino acids.